The next 10 T cell receptor beta chains were all read from a single sample in a study of cytomegalovirus exposure and HLA in healthy donors. Primers for the PCR totalled 60 Vbeta and 13 Jbeta. Profiling relied on immunoSEQ multiplex PCR, and the TCRdb table lists in-frame clones only, not all of them. The sample lists about 140,000 clones, approximately 84% occurring once. The sample consisted of PBMCs. These receptors were collected from a man aged 25 to 40 in good health and CMV-seropositive.

The chain links TRBV19 to TRBJ1-5; no firm D call. Trimming shortened V by 3 bases and J by 3 bases, and 9 bases separated the two germline ends. The CDR3 is made up of 14 amino acids. The V gene's germline CDR1 is LNHDA and CDR2 SQIVND (reference sequence). The CDR3 DNA is TGTGCCAGTAGTATTTGGCAAGACAATCAGCCCCAGCATTTT. This encodes CASSIWQDNQPQHF.

The V call is TRBV19, the J call TRBJ1-2, with D maybe TRBD1 (6 bases). This CDR3 spans 16 amino acids. Germline lookup yields CDR1 LNHDA and CDR2 SQIVND (reference sequence). The V gene lost 9 bases and the J gene lost 4 bases, with 24 bases spanning the gap. CDR3 protein: CASGKGGNSRPYGYTF. In DNA form, the CDR3 reads TGTGCCAGCGGTAAAGGGGGAAATTCCCGACCCTATGGCTACACCTTC.

This rearrangement joins TRBV4-2 to TRBJ2-1; 7 bases match TRBD2. Germline V gene lookup returns CDR1 LGHNA and CDR2 YNFKEQ. The V and J ends lost 1 base and 10 bases, in that order; junction bases with no gene match: 16. The CDR3 spans 17 residues. In nucleotides, the CDR3 is TGTGCCAGCAGCCAAGGAGCCCTGGGGGGAGGGCCAGAGGAGCAGTTCTTC. Translating gives CASSQGALGGGPEEQFF.

The CDR3 loop reads CASSQAPAGGQSNEQFF. CDR3 nucleotide sequence: TGCGCCAGCAGCCAAGCACCTGCGGGGGGGCAATCGAATGAGCAGTTCTTC. This chain uses TRBV4-1 with TRBJ2-1; 9 bases are shared with TRBD2. J gave up 7 bases and V 1 base, and 11 bases lay outside the gene matches. From germline, CDR1 is MGHRA and CDR2 YSYEKL. This CDR3 spans 17 amino acids.

The CDR3 loop is CASSLQGGSLYEQYF. The CDR3 DNA sequence: TGTGCCAGCAGCTTACAAGGCGGGAGTCTATACGAGCAGTACTTC. The chain joins TRBV7-8 to TRBJ2-7; 7 bases match TRBD2. Germline lookup yields CDR1 SGHVS and CDR2 FQNEAQ. With V trimmed by 2 bases and J by 4 bases, 8 bases remained unmatched. The CDR3 has 15 amino acids.

The chain couples TRBV28 to TRBJ2-2, with TRBD1 identical over 8 bases. Germline V gene sequence: CDR1 MDHEN, CDR2 SYDVKM. This CDR3 contains 14 residues. V lost 6 bases and J lost 3; bases outside the gene matches: 3. This CDR3 reads CASSPGGHTGELFF. In DNA, the CDR3 is TGTGCCAGCAGCCCAGGGGGCCACACCGGGGAGCTGTTTTTT.

The CDR3 region is CASSLKGLASYEQYF. As DNA, the CDR3 is TGTGCCAGCAGCTTGAAGGGACTAGCGTCGTACGAGCAGTACTTC. The chain joins TRBV11-3 to TRBJ2-7; 10 bases line up with TRBD2. V dropped 3 bases and J dropped 4; count of bases not matched to a gene: 6. Germline lookup yields CDR1 SGHNT and CDR2 YENEEA. The CDR3 runs 15 residues.

The chain carries TRBV27 and TRBJ1-6; D perhaps matches TRBD1 (6 bases). The germline V and J ends were trimmed by 6 bases and 4 bases, with 7 bases remaining between them. CDR3 length: 13 amino acids. CDR1 and CDR2 (germline): MNHEY, SMNVEV (reference sequence). Written as DNA, the CDR3 is TGTGCCAGCAGGGACAGTTATAATTCACCCCTCCACTTT. Translation: CASRDSYNSPLHF.

This clone was counted a few times. CDR3 sequence reads: CASSQDWGQGTEEQYF. In nucleotides, the CDR3 is TGTGCCAGCAGCCAAGATTGGGGACAGGGCACAGAGGAGCAGTACTTC. The V call is TRBV4-2, the J call TRBJ2-7; 9 nucleotides line up with TRBD1. CDR1 is LGHNA, CDR2 YNFKEQ, per germline. V gave up 0 bases and J gave up 7 bases; unmatched junction bases: 10. The CDR3 spans 16 residues.

The chain combines TRBV5-4 with TRBJ2-3; 8 bases are a match to TRBD2. Germline V gene lookup returns CDR1 SGHNT and CDR2 YYREEE (reference sequence). The V segment lost 0 bases and the J segment 7 bases; nucleotides outside the gene matches: 10. The CDR3 is 16 residues long. This CDR3 is CASSLGGLRGAYTQYF. In nucleotides, the CDR3 is TGTGCCAGCAGCTTGGGGGGGTTGCGGGGGGCATATACGCAGTATTTT.